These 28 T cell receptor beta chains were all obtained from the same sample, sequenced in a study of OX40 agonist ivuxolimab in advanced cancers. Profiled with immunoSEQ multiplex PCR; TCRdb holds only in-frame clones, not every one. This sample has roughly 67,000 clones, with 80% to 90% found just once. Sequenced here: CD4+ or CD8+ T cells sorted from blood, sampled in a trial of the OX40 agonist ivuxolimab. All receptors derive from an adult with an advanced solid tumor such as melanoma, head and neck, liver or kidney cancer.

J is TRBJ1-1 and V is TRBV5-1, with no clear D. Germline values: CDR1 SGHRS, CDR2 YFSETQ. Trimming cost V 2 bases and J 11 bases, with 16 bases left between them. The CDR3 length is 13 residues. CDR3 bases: TGCGCCAGCAGCTTCTCTGAAGGGAGAAGTGCTTTCTTT. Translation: CASSFSEGRSAFF.

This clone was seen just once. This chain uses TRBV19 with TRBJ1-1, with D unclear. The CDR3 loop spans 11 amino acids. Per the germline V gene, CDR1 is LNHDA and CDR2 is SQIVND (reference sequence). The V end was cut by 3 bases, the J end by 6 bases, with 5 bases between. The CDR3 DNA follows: TGTGCCAGTAGTATGGGCCCTGAAGCTTTCTTT. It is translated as CASSMGPEAFF.

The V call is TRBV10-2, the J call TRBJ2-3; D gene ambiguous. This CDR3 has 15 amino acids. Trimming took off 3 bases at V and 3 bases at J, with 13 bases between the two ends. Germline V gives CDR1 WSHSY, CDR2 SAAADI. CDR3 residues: CASSETSMQTDTQYF. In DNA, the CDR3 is TGCGCCAGCAGTGAAACGAGCATGCAGACAGATACGCAGTATTTT.

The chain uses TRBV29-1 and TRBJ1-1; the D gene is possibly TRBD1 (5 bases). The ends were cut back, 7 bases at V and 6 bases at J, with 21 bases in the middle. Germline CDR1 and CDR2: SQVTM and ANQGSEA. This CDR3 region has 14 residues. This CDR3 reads CSGVTGPVPPEAFF. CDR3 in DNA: TGCAGCGGAGTGACGGGACCTGTACCCCCTGAAGCTTTCTTT.

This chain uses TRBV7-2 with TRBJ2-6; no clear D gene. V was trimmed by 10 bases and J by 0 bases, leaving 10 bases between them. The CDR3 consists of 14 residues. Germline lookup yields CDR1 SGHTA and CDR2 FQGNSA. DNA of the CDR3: TGTGCCACCTCGCGCGACTCTGGGGCCAACGTCCTGACTTTC. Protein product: CATSRDSGANVLTF.

CDR3 nucleotide sequence: TGTGCCAGCAGTGAGTCTGGGAATGGCTACACCTTC. Protein sequence: CASSESGNGYTF. J is TRBJ1-2 and V is TRBV6-1; D is uncertain. Trimming left V 3 bases short and J 6 bases short, with 8 bases between. The CDR3 sequence is 12 residues long. Germline V gives CDR1 MNHNS, CDR2 SASEGT.

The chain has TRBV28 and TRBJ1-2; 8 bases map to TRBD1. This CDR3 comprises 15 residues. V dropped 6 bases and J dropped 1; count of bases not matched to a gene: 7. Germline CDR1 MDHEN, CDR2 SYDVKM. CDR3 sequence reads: CASRHGTGLNYGYTF. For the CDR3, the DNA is TGTGCCAGCAGACATGGGACAGGTCTTAACTATGGCTACACCTTC.

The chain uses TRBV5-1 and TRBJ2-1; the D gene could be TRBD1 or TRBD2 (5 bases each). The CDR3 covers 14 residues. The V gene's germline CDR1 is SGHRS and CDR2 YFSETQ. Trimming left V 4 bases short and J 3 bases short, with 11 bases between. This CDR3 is CASSPGSFYNEQFF. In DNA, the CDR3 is TGCGCCAGCAGCCCAGGGAGCTTCTACAATGAGCAGTTCTTC.

The CDR3 bases are TGTGCCAGCCTGGCCCACGGGGAGCTGTTTTTT. Protein: CASLAHGELFF. This chain joins TRBV6-5 and TRBJ2-2; D uncertain. This CDR3 comprises 11 residues. V lost 8 bases to trimming and J lost 7 bases, with 8 bases between them. From germline, CDR1 is MNHEY and CDR2 SVGAGI.

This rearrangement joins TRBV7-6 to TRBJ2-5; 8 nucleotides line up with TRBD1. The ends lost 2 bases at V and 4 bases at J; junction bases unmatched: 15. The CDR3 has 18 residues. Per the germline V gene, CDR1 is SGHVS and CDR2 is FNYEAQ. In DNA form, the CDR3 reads TGTGCCAGCAGCTTATTCGGCAGGGGGCCAACCGAGGCAGAGACCCAGTACTTC. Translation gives CASSLFGRGPTEAETQYF.

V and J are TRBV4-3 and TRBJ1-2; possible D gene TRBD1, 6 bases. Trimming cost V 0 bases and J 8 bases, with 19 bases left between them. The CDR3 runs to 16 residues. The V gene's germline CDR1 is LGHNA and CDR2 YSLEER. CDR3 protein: CASSQDEVQGTRGYTF. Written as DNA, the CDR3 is TGCGCCAGCAGCCAAGACGAAGTACAGGGTACTAGGGGCTACACCTTC.

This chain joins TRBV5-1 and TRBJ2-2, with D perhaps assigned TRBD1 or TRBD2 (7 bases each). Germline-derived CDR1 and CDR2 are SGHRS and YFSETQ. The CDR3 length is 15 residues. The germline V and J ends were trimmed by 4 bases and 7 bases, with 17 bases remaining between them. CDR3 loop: CASSPGDRDYGELFF. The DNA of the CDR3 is TGCGCCAGCAGCCCGGGCGACAGGGACTACGGGGAGCTGTTTTTT.

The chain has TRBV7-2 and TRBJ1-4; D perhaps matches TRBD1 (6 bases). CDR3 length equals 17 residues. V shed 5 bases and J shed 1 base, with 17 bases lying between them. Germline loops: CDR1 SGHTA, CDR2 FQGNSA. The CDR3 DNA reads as TGTGCCAGCAGCCCCAACAGGGTATGGGAAACTAATGAAAAACTGTTTTTT. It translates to CASSPNRVWETNEKLFF.

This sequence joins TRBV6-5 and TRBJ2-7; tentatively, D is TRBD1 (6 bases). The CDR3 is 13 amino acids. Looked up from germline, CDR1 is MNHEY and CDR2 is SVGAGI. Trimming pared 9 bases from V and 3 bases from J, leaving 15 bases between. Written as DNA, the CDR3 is TGTGCCAGTGGCGCACAGGGATACTACGAGCAGTACTTC. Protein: CASGAQGYYEQYF.

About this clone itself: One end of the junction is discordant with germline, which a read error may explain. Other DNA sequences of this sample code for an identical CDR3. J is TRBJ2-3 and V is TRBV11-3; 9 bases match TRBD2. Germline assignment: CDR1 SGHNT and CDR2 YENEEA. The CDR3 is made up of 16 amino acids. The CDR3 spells CASSLSRGGATDTQYF. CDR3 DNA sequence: TGTGCCAGTAGCTTAAGTCGCGGGGGGGCCACAGATACGCAGTATTTT.

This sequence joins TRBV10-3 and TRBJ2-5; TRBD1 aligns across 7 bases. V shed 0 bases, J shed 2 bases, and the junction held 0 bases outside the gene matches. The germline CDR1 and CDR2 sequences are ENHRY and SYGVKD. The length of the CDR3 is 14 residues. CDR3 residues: CAISESTGQETQYF. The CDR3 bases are TGTGCCATCAGTGAGTCGACAGGGCAAGAGACCCAGTACTTC.

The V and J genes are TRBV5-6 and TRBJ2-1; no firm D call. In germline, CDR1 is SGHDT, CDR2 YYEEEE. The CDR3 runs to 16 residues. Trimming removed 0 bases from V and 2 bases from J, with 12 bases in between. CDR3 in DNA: TGTGCCAGCAGCTTGGGGAGTGGGAATACCTACAATGAGCAGTTCTTC. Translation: CASSLGSGNTYNEQFF.

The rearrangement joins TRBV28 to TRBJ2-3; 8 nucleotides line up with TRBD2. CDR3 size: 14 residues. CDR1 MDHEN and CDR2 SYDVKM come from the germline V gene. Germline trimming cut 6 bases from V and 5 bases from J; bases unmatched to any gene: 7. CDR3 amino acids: CASSAGGGQDTQYF. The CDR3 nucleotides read TGTGCCAGCAGCGCCGGGGGGGGGCAAGATACGCAGTATTTT.

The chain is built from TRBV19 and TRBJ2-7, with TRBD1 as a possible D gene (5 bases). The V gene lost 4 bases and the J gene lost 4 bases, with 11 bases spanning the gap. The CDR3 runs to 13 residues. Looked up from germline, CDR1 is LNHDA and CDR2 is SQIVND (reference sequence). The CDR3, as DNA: TGTGCCAGTAGTAAGACAGAGATATACGAGCAGTACTTC. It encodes CASSKTEIYEQYF.

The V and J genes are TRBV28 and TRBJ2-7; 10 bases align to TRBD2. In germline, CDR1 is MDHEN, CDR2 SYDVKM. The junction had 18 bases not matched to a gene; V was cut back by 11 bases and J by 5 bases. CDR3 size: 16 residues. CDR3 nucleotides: TGTGCCCTCCGGGGGAGCGGGAGGGCGACCGGGGACGAGCAGTACTTC. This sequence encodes CALRGSGRATGDEQYF. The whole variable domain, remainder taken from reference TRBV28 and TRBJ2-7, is DVKVTQSSRYLVKRTGEKVFLECVQDMDHENMFWYRQDPGLGLRLIYFSYDVKMKEKGDIPEGYSVSREKKERFSLILESASTNQTSMYLCALRGSGRATGDEQYFGPGTRLTVT.

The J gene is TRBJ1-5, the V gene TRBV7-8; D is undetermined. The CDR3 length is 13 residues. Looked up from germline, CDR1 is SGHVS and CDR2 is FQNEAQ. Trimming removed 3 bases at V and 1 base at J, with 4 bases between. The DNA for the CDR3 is TGTGCCAGCAGCTTGAACAGCAATCAGCCCCAGCATTTT. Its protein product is CASSLNSNQPQHF.

CDR3 nucleotide sequence: TGTGCCAGCAGCTCGAGACAGGGAGGATACACCTTC. It yields the protein CASSSRQGGYTF. The rearrangement joins TRBV5-6 to TRBJ1-2; 7 nucleotides align to TRBD1. The V gene's germline CDR1 is SGHDT and CDR2 YYEEEE. V lost 3 bases, J lost 11 bases, and 7 bases stayed unmatched. CDR3 length: 12 residues.

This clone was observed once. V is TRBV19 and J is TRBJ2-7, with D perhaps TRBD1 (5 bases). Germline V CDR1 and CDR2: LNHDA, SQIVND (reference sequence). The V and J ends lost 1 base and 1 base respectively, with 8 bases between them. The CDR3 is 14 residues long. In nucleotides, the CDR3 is TGTGCCAGTAGTATAGGGCCAGGGTCCTACGAGCAGTACTTC. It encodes CASSIGPGSYEQYF.

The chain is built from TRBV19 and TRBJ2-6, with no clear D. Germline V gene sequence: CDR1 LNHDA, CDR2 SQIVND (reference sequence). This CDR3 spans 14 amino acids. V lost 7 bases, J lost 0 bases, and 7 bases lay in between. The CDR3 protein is CASNLNSGANVLTF. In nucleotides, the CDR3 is TGTGCCAGTAATCTGAACTCTGGGGCCAACGTCCTGACTTTC.

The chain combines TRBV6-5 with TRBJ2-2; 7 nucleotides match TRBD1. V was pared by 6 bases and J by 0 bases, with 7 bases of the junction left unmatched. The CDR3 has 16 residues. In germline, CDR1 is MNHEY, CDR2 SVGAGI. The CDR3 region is CASSYNRGANTGELFF. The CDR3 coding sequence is TGTGCCAGCAGCTACAACAGGGGAGCGAACACCGGGGAGCTGTTTTTT.

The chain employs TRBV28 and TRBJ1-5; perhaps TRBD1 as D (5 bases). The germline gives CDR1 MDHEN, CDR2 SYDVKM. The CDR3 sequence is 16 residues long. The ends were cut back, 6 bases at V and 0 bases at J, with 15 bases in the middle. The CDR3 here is CASSKGTDYSNQPQHF. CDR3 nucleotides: TGTGCCAGCAGCAAAGGGACGGACTATAGCAATCAGCCCCAGCATTTT.

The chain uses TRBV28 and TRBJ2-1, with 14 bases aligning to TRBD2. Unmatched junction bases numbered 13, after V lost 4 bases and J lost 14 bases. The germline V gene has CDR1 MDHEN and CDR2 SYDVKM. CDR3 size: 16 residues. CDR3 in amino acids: CASSSKGLAGDKSEFF. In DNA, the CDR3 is TGTGCCAGCAGTTCGAAGGGACTAGCGGGAGATAAGTCCGAGTTCTTC.

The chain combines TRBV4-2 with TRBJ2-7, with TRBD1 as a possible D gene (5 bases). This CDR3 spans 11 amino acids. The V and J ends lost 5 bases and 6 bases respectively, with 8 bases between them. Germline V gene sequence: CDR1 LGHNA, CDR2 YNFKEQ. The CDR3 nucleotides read TGTGCCAGCAGCAAGGGGTCCGAGCAGTACTTC. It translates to CASSKGSEQYF.